This T cell receptor (beta chain) was identified in a study of CD8 T cells in ankylosing spondylitis. This clonotype came up many times. Each TCR beta library was made by quantitative 5'-RACE that incorporated molecular barcodes. Each CDR3 protein gets one entry after TCRdb re-called the 5' RACE reads with MiXCR. Of fewer than 250,000 distinct CDR3 sequences in the sample, about 30% are singletons; the top ten hold 4% to 5%. CDR3 length: 12 amino acids. Germline values: CDR1 KGHDR, CDR2 SFDVKD. Trimming cost V 9 bases and J 1 base, with 9 bases left between them. Sequenced material: blood, either unsorted or a sorted T cell fraction (not recorded which). The genes are TRBV24-1 and TRBJ2-7; D not certain. The sequence came from a male donor with ankylosing spondylitis or in good health (not recorded which). The CDR3 loop is CATSDGSYEQYF. CDR3 DNA: TGTGCCACCTCGGACGGTTCCTACGAGCAGTACTTC.